This TCR beta chain is drawn from a study of cytomegalovirus exposure and HLA in healthy donors. Study conclusions and caveats: The likely origin of a cluster of highly shared sequence variants was a sequencing artifact. Overall, around 160 TCR beta chains were annotated as cytomegalovirus-associated.

Worth noting for this clone: Its matching antigen is unknown.

A multiplex PCR was run with 60 Vbeta primers and 13 Jbeta primers. The method was immunoSEQ multiplex PCR; TCRdb's version includes in-frame clones alone and lacks a portion of them. Its table records approximately 80,000 clones. The specimen was PBMCs. The source is a woman aged 25 to 39 in good health and CMV-seronegative.

CDR3 region: CASSPPTRRETQYF. The CDR3 DNA reads TGTGCCAGCTCACCACCGACTAGACGAGAGACCCAGTACTTC. The chain combines TRBV18 with TRBJ2-5, with D tentatively TRBD2 (6 bases). Germline CDR1 reads KGHSH; CDR2 reads LQKENI. This CDR3 is built from 14 residues. Trimming removed 0 bases from V and 4 bases from J, with 9 bases in between.